Following are 6 T cell receptor beta chains from one sample sequenced in a study of early T cells in non-severe SARS-CoV-2 infection (dated by TCRdb to the early 2020s). The library was made by 5' RACE. TCRdb shows the sequencer as NextSeq 500. TCRdb reprocessed the public reads (quality trimming at Q25 with fastp, clone calling with MiXCR) and kept in-frame beta chains. For every CDR3 protein sequence, its rows merge into one entry that carries the most common genes and DNA. This sample gives around 58,000 distinct CDR3 sequences in total; around 7.7% of them show up just once. The ten top clones hold roughly a tenth of the sample. Here the sequenced sample was whole blood, taken at baseline. These receptors were collected from an adult who was a healthcare worker with PCR-confirmed SARS-CoV-2 infection or an uninfected control (not recorded which).

This clonotype was recorded many times. This chain uses TRBV20-1 with TRBJ1-1, with D possibly TRBD1 on 6 matching bases. V was pared by 3 bases and J by 0 bases, with 17 bases between. CDR1 is DFQATT, CDR2 SNEGSKA, per germline (reference sequence). This CDR3 comprises 16 residues. CDR3 sequence: CSASRSTGSVNTEAFF. As DNA, the CDR3 is TGCAGTGCTAGTAGGTCTACAGGGAGTGTGAACACTGAAGCTTTCTTT.

This clonotype was picked up many times. The chain employs TRBV28 and TRBJ2-5, with 11 nucleotides matching TRBD2. Germline V lookup: CDR1 MDHEN, CDR2 SYDVKM. V shed 6 bases and J 5 bases; nucleotides not matched to a gene: 5. This CDR3 region has 14 residues. This chain's CDR3 is CASSHLAGGETQYF. The CDR3 DNA follows: TGTGCCAGCAGCCATCTAGCGGGAGGCGAGACCCAGTACTTC.

Turning to this clonotype: A much bigger clone sits one base away, suggesting this may be a read error. The V call is TRBV12-3 or TRBV12-4, the J call TRBJ1-3, with unresolved D. Trimming pared 6 bases from V and 1 base from J, leaving 10 bases between. This CDR3 is 14 amino acids long. The DNA for the CDR3 is TGTGCCAGCAGAAACGCCGGGTCTGGAAACACCATATATTTT. As protein: CASRNAGSGNTIYF.

The chain couples TRBV5-5 to TRBJ1-5; D remains unclear. The CDR3 has 15 amino acids. Germline CDR1 SGHKS, CDR2 YYEKEE (reference sequence). V dropped 0 bases and J dropped 0 bases, with 7 bases sitting between them. The CDR3 region is CASSLGHYSNQPQHF. The CDR3 nucleotides read TGTGCCAGCAGCTTGGGGCATTATAGCAATCAGCCCCAGCATTTT. The variable domain in full, with the rest retrieved from reference TRBV5-5 and TRBJ1-5, is DAGVTQSPTHLIKTRGQQVTLRCSPISGHKSVSWYQQVLGQGPQFIFQYYEKEERGRGNFPDRFSARQFPNYSSELNVNALLLGDSALYLCASSLGHYSNQPQHFGDGTRLSIL.

This clonotype has a handful of counts. This chain connects TRBV12-3 or TRBV12-4 to TRBJ1-2; no reliable D call. V lost 2 bases to trimming and J lost 2 bases, with 12 bases between them. The CDR3 has 15 residues. In DNA form, the CDR3 reads TGTGCCAGCAGTTTACGGAGCGGCAGAAACTATGGCTACACCTTC. Protein product: CASSLRSGRNYGYTF.

This clonotype showed up just a few times. The chain employs TRBV10-1 and TRBJ2-7, with D tentatively TRBD1 (6 bases). The CDR3 sequence is 13 residues long. V was cut by 5 bases and J by 2 bases, with 10 bases left in between. Germline CDR1 is WNHNN and CDR2 is SYGVQD (reference sequence). DNA of the CDR3: TGCGCCAGCAGTAAACAGGGCACCTACGAGCAGTACTTC. The encoded protein is CASSKQGTYEQYF.